This TCR beta chain comes out of a study of cytomegalovirus exposure and HLA in healthy donors. Study background: One earlier analysis, a look at about 179 million T cells, found roughly 120 million unique TCR beta sequences.

Germline V lookup: CDR1 LNHNV, CDR2 YYDKDF (reference sequence). This CDR3 is built from 18 residues. V shed 0 bases, J shed 2 bases, and the junction held 10 bases outside the gene matches. PCR was performed using 60 Vbeta and 13 Jbeta primers. The protocol was immunoSEQ multiplex PCR, while the TCRdb copy is restricted to in-frame clones and leaves out a portion. The data hold 150,000 or so clones, with approximately 81% observed a single time. Comments on this clone: Antigen unknown.

Overall study results and limits: TCR beta V- and J-gene trimming was later associated with a missense DCLRE1C variant. It is likely that the observed cluster of highly shared sequence variants was a sequencing artifact.

This chain connects TRBV15 to TRBJ2-3, with 8 positions matching TRBD2. This TCR derives from a boy younger than 10 in good health and CMV-seronegative. The specimen sequenced was PBMCs. CDR3 region: CATSREGRLAGLTDTQYF. As DNA, the CDR3 is TGTGCCACCAGCAGAGAGGGCAGGTTAGCGGGACTCACAGATACGCAGTATTTT.